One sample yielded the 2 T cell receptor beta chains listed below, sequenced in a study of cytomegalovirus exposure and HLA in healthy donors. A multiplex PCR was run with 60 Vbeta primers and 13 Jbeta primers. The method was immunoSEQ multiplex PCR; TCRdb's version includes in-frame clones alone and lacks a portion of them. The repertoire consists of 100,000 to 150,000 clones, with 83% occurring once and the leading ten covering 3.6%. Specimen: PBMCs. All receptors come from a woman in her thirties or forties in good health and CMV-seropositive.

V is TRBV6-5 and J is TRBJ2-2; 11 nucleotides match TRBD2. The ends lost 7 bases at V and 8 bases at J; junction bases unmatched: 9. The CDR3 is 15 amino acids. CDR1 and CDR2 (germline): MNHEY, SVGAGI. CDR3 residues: CASIALAGGNGELFF. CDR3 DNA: TGTGCCAGCATCGCCCTAGCGGGAGGTAATGGGGAGCTGTTTTTT.

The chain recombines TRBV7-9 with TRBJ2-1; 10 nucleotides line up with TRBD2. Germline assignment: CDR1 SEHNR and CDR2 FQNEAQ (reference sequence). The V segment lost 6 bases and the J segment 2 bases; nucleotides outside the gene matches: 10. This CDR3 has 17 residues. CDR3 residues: CASSIKPGLAPYNEQFF. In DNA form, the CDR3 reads TGTGCCAGCAGTATCAAACCGGGACTAGCGCCCTACAATGAGCAGTTCTTC.